The subject of this entry is one T cell receptor beta chain. This table comes from immunoSEQ multiplex PCR, and its TCRdb copy is limited to in-frame clones, with some not included. The top ten hold around 4.9% of the sample, which has 140,000 or so clones, around nine tenths seen once. These data belong to a study of control samples from healthy donors and cancer patients. J gave up 4 bases and V 3 bases, and 11 bases lay outside the gene matches. Germline V gene lookup returns CDR1 SQVTM and CDR2 ANQGSEA. The CDR3 sequence is 16 residues long. Material: blood. The source is a man in his thirties or forties in good health. This sequence joins TRBV29-1 and TRBJ1-2, with 10 bases aligning to TRBD1. CDR3 residues: CSVDLSTGGWGYGYTF. Written as DNA, the CDR3 is TGCAGCGTTGATCTTTCGACAGGGGGCTGGGGCTATGGCTACACCTTC.